One and the same sample provided the 5 T cell receptor beta chains below, sequenced in a study of shared clonotypes between healthy human individuals (dated by TCRdb to 2018 to 2021). Libraries came from the immunoSEQ multiplex PCR assay. TCRdb re-hosts the immuneACCESS table, in-frame sequences only. Its copies lack some clones; in the studies checked, an unresolved V gene accounts for under half of them, and the cause for the rest is not known. In this sample the table shows 550,000 to 850,000 clones, just under 75% of which occur a single time. The biggest ten clones account for more than 1.5% of the sample. Input material: memory CD4+ T cells sorted from blood. Read against the paper, the sample's cell subset or site label means: CD45RA-negative fraction. These receptors were taken from a woman aged 30 to 39 in good health.

The chain recombines TRBV11-2 with TRBJ2-3, with 7 bases matching TRBD1. Germline CDR1 SGHAT, CDR2 FQNNGV. Trimming cost V 6 bases and J 2 bases; bases outside gene matches: 11. The CDR3 has 16 amino acids. The CDR3 protein is CASREGALDFTDTQYF. In DNA form, the CDR3 reads TGTGCCAGCAGAGAGGGGGCCCTTGACTTCACAGATACGCAGTATTTT.

This sequence joins TRBV25-1 and TRBJ1-1; the D is unclear. The V gene lost 3 bases and the J gene lost 7 bases, with 6 bases spanning the gap. The CDR3 extends over 11 amino acids. Germline values: CDR1 MGHDK, CDR2 SYGVNS. CDR3 sequence: CASSDRFEAFF. CDR3 in DNA: TGTGCCAGCAGTGACCGATTTGAAGCTTTCTTT.

The chain employs TRBV5-1 and TRBJ1-4; no reliable D call. The CDR3 sequence is 15 residues long. Germline CDR1 reads SGHRS; CDR2 reads YFSETQ. Between the trimmed V and J ends, which lost 6 bases and 5 bases, there was a span of 17 bases. CDR3 sequence reads: CASKLGQTPNEKLFF. The CDR3 DNA sequence: TGCGCCAGCAAACTCGGGCAGACGCCGAATGAAAAACTGTTTTTT.

CDR3: CASRELEGNEQFF. CDR3 bases: TGCGCCAGCAGGGAGCTCGAGGGGAATGAGCAGTTCTTC. This chain connects TRBV10-2 to TRBJ2-1, with D possibly being TRBD1 or TRBD2 (5 bases each). This CDR3 comprises 13 residues. Trimming left V 6 bases short and J 7 bases short, with 13 bases between. Germline loops: CDR1 WSHSY, CDR2 SAAADI.

The chain employs TRBV5-1 and TRBJ1-3, with D possibly TRBD1 on 6 matching bases. The germline CDR1 and CDR2 sequences are SGHRS and YFSETQ. This CDR3 is 14 amino acids long. Trimming took off 5 bases at V and 0 bases at J, with 9 bases between the two ends. The CDR3 sequence is CASRTGASGNTIYF. In DNA form, the CDR3 reads TGCGCCAGCAGGACAGGCGCCTCTGGAAACACCATATATTTT. Supplemented by reference TRBV5-1 and TRBJ1-3, the full variable domain reads KAGVTQTPRYLIKTRGQQVTLSCSPISGHRSVSWYQQTPGQGLQFLFEYFSETQRNKGNFPGRFSGRQFSNSRSEMNVSTLELGDSALYLCASRTGASGNTIYFGEGSWLTVV.